The 5 T cell receptor beta chains below come from one sample, sequenced in a study of blood T cell repertoires in COVID-19. Sequencing used immunoSEQ multiplex PCR; TCRdb keeps in-frame clones, though not all of them. The table shows roughly 280,000 clones, with about nine tenths occurring only once. Sample: PBMCs or T cells enriched from blood (not recorded which). All receptors come from a woman aged 50 to 60 who had recovered from COVID-19.

This chain uses TRBV15 with TRBJ2-1, with 8 bases aligning to TRBD2. V lost 6 bases, J lost 5 bases, and 12 bases stayed unmatched. Germline CDR1 LNHNV, CDR2 YYDKDF (reference sequence). The CDR3 is made up of 16 amino acids. CDR3 sequence reads: CATRDDGRAYNNEQFF. CDR3 DNA: TGTGCCACCAGAGACGACGGGAGGGCCTACAACAATGAGCAGTTCTTC.

This chain uses TRBV14 with TRBJ2-1, with 13 bases fitting TRBD2. This CDR3 has 15 amino acids. CDR1 and CDR2 from the germline V gene are SGHDN and FVKESK. V lost 1 base, J lost 11 bases, and 5 bases stayed unmatched. This CDR3 is CASSQVGLAGVKQFF. For the CDR3, the DNA is TGTGCCAGCAGCCAAGTCGGACTAGCGGGAGTGAAGCAGTTCTTC.

The V gene is TRBV28, the J gene TRBJ2-3; 7 bases match TRBD2. This CDR3 comprises 14 residues. Germline-derived CDR1 and CDR2 are MDHEN and SYDVKM. The ends lost 8 bases at V and 1 base at J; junction bases unmatched: 6. The CDR3 is CASCSSGRTDTQYF. CDR3 DNA: TGTGCCAGCTGTTCTAGCGGCCGCACAGATACGCAGTATTTT.

This clone was recorded once. The chain uses TRBV28 and TRBJ1-1; 9 bases are shared with TRBD1. CDR3 size: 16 residues. The germline CDR1 and CDR2 sequences are MDHEN and SYDVKM. V shed 2 bases, J shed 3 bases, and the junction held 7 bases outside the gene matches. CDR3 bases: TGTGCCAGCAGTTTAGGAGCCCGGACAGGGGACACTGAAGCTTTCTTT. Its translation: CASSLGARTGDTEAFF.

The rearrangement uses TRBV25-1 and TRBJ1-1; TRBD1 aligns across 8 bases. Germline CDR1 MGHDK, CDR2 SYGVNS. With V trimmed by 7 bases and J by 1 base, 2 bases remained unmatched. The CDR3 is 13 amino acids. The CDR3 region has the DNA TGTGCCAGCACCGGACAGGGGAACACTGAAGCTTTCTTT. It translates to CASTGQGNTEAFF. The variable domain in full, with the rest retrieved from reference TRBV25-1 and TRBJ1-1, is EADIYQTPRYLVIGTGKKITLECSQTMGHDKMYWYQQDPGMELHLIHYSYGVNSTEKGDLSSESTVSRIRTEHFPLTLESARPSHTSQYLCASTGQGNTEAFFGQGTRLTVV.